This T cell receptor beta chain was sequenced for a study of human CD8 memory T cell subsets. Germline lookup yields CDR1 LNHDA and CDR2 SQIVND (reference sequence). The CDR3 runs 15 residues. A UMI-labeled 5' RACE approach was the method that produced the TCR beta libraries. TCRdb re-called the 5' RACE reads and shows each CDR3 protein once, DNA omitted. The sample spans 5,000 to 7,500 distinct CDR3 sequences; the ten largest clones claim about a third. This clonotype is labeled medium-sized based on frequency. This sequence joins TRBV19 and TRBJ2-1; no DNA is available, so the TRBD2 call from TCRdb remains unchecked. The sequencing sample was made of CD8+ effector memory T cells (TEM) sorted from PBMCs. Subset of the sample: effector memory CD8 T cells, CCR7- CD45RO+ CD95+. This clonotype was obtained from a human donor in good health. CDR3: CASSIRSGSYNEQFF.